The rows below give T cell receptor beta chains drawn from one sample of a study of T cell changes during pregnancy in multiple sclerosis. Assay used: immunoSEQ multiplex PCR; TCRdb lists only in-frame clones, some missing. Found here are approximately 10,000 clones, over 80% of them singletons; the top ten hold less than 20%. Sequenced material: CD8+ T cells from peripheral blood mononuclear cells, taken in the third trimester of pregnancy. These receptors all come from a female donor in good health, enrolled as a control in a pregnancy study. CDR3s include the opening cysteine and the closing phenylalanine or tryptophan. A D gene is named only where the DNA matches it firmly. Clone size, where shown, is once, few, many, or a class for clones that have expanded.

. | . | TRBJ1-4 | TRBV5-5 | CASSSAEAVATNEKLFF | TGTGCCAGCAGCTCGGCCGAGGCAGTTGCAACTAATGAAAAACTGTTTTTT
. | . | TRBJ2-3 | TRBV4-2 | CASSQDEASGTDTQYF | TGTGCCAGCAGCCAAGATGAGGCTAGCGGCACAGATACGCAGTATTTT
. | TRBD1 | TRBJ2-7 | TRBV13 | CASSPSRTGDYEQYF | TGTGCCAGCAGCCCCTCTCGGACAGGGGACTACGAGCAGTACTTC
. | TRBD1 | TRBJ1-2 | TRBV13 | CASSSPQGAPGYTF | TGTGCCAGCAGCTCCCCACAGGGGGCGCCGGGCTACACCTTC
. | TRBD1 | TRBJ1-1 | TRBV28 | CASTQQGQGYTEAFF | TGTGCCAGCACTCAACAGGGGCAGGGCTACACTGAAGCTTTCTTT
. | TRBD1 | TRBJ2-7 | TRBV6-1 | CASVGTGLNEQYF | TGTGCCAGCGTGGGGACAGGCTTAAACGAGCAGTACTTC
. | . | TRBJ2-7 | TRBV27 | CASSISLTGEQYF | TGTGCCAGCAGTATTTCGCTAACGGGAGAGCAGTACTTC
. | . | TRBJ2-4 | TRBV9 | CASSAGGEDIQYF | TGTGCCAGCAGCGCCGGAGGGGAGGACATTCAGTACTTC
. | . | TRBJ1-5 | TRBV6-5 | CASSLRQASNQPQHF | TGTGCCAGCAGTCTGAGACAGGCTAGCAATCAGCCCCAGCATTTT
. | . | TRBJ1-6 | TRBV30 | CAWRAPTGRNSPLHF | TGTGCCTGGAGGGCCCCGACAGGACGGAATTCACCCCTCCACTTT
once | . | TRBJ1-5 | TRBV4-2 | CASSQDQGSINQPQHF | TGTGCCAGCAGCCAAGATCAAGGGAGTATCAATCAGCCCCAGCATTTT
. | TRBD1 | TRBJ1-1 | TRBV18 | CASSSTGGENTEAFF | TGTGCCAGCTCGTCTACAGGGGGCGAAAACACTGAAGCTTTCTTT
. | . | TRBJ1-6 | TRBV4-2 | CASSQERGSSSPLHF | TGTGCCAGCAGCCAAGAAAGGGGCAGTAGCTCACCCCTCCACTTT
. | . | TRBJ1-2 | TRBV27 | CASSSQLDPNYGYTF | TGTGCCAGCAGTTCCCAACTAGACCCGAACTATGGCTACACCTTC
few | . | TRBJ1-1 | TRBV4-1 | CASSQGVGRATEAFF | TGCGCCAGCAGCCAAGGGGTCGGCAGGGCGACTGAAGCTTTCTTT
few | TRBD1 | TRBJ1-2 | TRBV27 | CASSLGTGNYGYTF | TGTGCCAGCAGCCTCGGGACAGGGAACTATGGCTACACCTTC
. | . | TRBJ2-3 | TRBV27 | CASSLSSGGTDTQYF | TGTGCCAGCAGTTTATCCTCGGGAGGCACAGATACGCAGTATTTT
. | TRBD2 | TRBJ2-7 | TRBV27 | CASSFSLGEGTYEQYF | TGTGCCAGCAGTTTTTCCCTAGGGGAGGGGACCTACGAGCAGTACTTC
. | TRBD1 | TRBJ2-1 | TRBV5-6 | CASWGQGNYNEQFF | TGTGCCAGCTGGGGACAGGGTAACTACAATGAGCAGTTCTTC
medium-sized | TRBD2 | TRBJ2-1 | TRBV29-1 | CSVPEGGTDYNEQFF | TGCAGCGTCCCTGAGGGAGGGACCGACTACAATGAGCAGTTCTTC
. | TRBD1 | TRBJ1-5 | TRBV30 | CAWSVGDRGRLIGSNQPQHF | TGTGCCTGGAGTGTAGGGGACAGGGGAAGGTTGATTGGGTCCAACCAGCCCCAGCATTTT
. | TRBD1 | TRBJ2-7 | TRBV2 | CATGGTGGYEQYF | TGTGCCACAGGGGGGACAGGGGGCTACGAGCAGTACTTC
. | TRBD1 | TRBJ1-3 | TRBV9 | CASSTGGTGNTIYF | TGTGCCAGCAGTACAGGGGGAACTGGAAACACCATATATTTT
. | . | TRBJ2-3 | TRBV4-1 | CASSQDPADTQYF | TGCGCCAGCAGCCAAGATCCGGCAGATACGCAGTATTTT
. | . | TRBJ1-4 | TRBV6-4 | CASSDSSGTNEKLFF | TGTGCCAGCAGTGACTCGTCCGGGACTAATGAAAAACTGTTTTTT
. | . | TRBJ1-3 | TRBV5-1 | CASSLAPSAGFSGNTIYF | TGCGCCAGCAGCTTGGCCCCCTCGGCAGGGTTCTCTGGAAACACCATATATTTT
. | . | TRBJ2-7 | TRBV28 | CASSPRGVGGREQYF | TGTGCCAGCAGCCCGCGGGGAGTCGGCGGTCGCGAGCAGTACTTC
. | . | TRBJ2-7 | TRBV11-2 | CASSSYSTYEQYF | TGTGCCAGCAGCTCTTACTCCACCTACGAGCAGTACTTC
few | TRBD2 | TRBJ2-1 | TRBV28 | CASSSRFSGGDGTTPYNEQFF | TGTGCCAGCAGTTCCCGTTTTAGTGGGGGGGACGGGACTACCCCCTACAATGAGCAGTTCTTC
few | TRBD1 | TRBJ1-1 | TRBV6-1 | CASRRQGQNTEAFF | TGTGCCAGCCGACGACAGGGACAGAACACTGAAGCTTTCTTT
. | TRBD2 | TRBJ2-7 | TRBV27 | CASSLRLAEVYEQYF | TGTGCCAGCAGTTTAAGACTAGCGGAAGTCTACGAGCAGTACTTC
. | TRBD2 | TRBJ2-7 | TRBV14 | CASSQARLAGGVYEQYF | TGTGCCAGCAGCCAGGCCAGACTAGCGGGAGGCGTTTACGAGCAGTACTTC
. | . | TRBJ1-1 | TRBV5-5 | CASSPATGYTEAFF | TGTGCCAGCAGCCCGGCGACGGGGTACACTGAAGCTTTCTTT
. | . | TRBJ1-1 | TRBV28 | CASRLTEGGNTEAFF | TGTGCCAGCAGGTTGACAGAAGGGGGGAACACTGAAGCTTTCTTT
. | TRBD2 | TRBJ2-1 | TRBV13 | CASSSGLAGNEQFF | TGTGCCAGCAGCTCTGGACTAGCGGGGAATGAGCAGTTCTTC
. | . | TRBJ1-5 | TRBV27 | CASSPSGWSNQPQHF | TGTGCCAGCAGCCCCAGCGGCTGGAGCAATCAGCCCCAGCATTTT
. | . | TRBJ1-4 | TRBV4-3 | CASSQDRGVGRKLFF | TGCGCCAGCAGCCAAGATCGGGGGGTCGGACGAAAACTGTTTTTT
few | . | TRBJ2-2 | TRBV29-1 | CSVDRSGDTGELFF | TGCAGCGTTGATCGATCGGGGGACACCGGGGAGCTGTTTTTT
. | . | TRBJ1-6 | TRBV15 | CATSREASPLHF | TGTGCCACCAGCAGAGAGGCCTCACCCCTCCACTTT
. | TRBD1 | TRBJ2-7 | TRBV14 | CASSQALAGGYEQYF | TGTGCCAGCAGCCAAGCTTTAGCAGGGGGCTACGAGCAGTACTTC
medium-sized | TRBD2 | TRBJ2-3 | TRBV4-2 | CASSQALAGGTDTQYF | TGTGCCAGCAGCCAGGCACTAGCGGGGGGCACAGATACGCAGTATTTT
. | TRBD2 | TRBJ2-7 | TRBV6-4 | CASSGPGLAGSTYEQYF | TGTGCCAGCAGCGGCCCGGGACTAGCGGGGAGTACCTACGAGCAGTACTTC
medium-sized | . | TRBJ1-2 | TRBV5-1 | CASSLDRVVYGYTF | TGCGCCAGCAGCTTGGACAGGGTGGTCTATGGCTACACCTTC
. | . | TRBJ1-3 | TRBV6-1 | CASSVAVDSNTIYF | TGTGCCAGCAGTGTGGCGGTTGACTCAAACACCATATATTTT
. | TRBD1 | TRBJ2-2 | TRBV5-1 | CASTQGDTMSANTGELFF | TGCGCCAGCACCCAGGGGGACACTATGTCCGCGAACACCGGGGAGCTGTTTTTT
medium-sized | . | TRBJ2-2 | TRBV6-4 | CASSDSGDTGELFF | TGTGCCAGCAGTGACTCCGGGGACACCGGGGAGCTGTTTTTT
. | . | TRBJ1-2 | TRBV4-2 | CASRAGGGPYYGYTF | TGTGCCAGCAGAGCCGGGGGTGGGCCCTACTATGGCTACACCTTC
. | . | TRBJ2-5 | TRBV5-1 | CASRGETQYF | TGCGCCAGCAGGGGCGAGACCCAGTACTTC
once | . | TRBJ2-1 | TRBV21-1 | CASSKRRDNEQFF | TGTGCCAGCAGCAAACGGAGGGACAATGAGCAGTTCTTC